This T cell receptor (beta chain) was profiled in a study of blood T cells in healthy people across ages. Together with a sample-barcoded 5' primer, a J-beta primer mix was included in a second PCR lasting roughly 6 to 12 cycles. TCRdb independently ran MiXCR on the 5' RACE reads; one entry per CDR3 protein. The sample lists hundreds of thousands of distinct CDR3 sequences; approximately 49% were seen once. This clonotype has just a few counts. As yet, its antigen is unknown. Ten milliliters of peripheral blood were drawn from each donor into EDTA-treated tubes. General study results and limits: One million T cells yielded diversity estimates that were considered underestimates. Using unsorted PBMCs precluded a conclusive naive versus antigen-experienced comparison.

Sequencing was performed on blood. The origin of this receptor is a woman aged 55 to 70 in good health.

This CDR3 is CASSWTSGNSYEQYF. For the CDR3, the DNA is TGTGCCAGCAGCTGGACTAGCGGGAACTCCTACGAGCAGTACTTC. The gene calls are TRBV5-5 and TRBJ2-7; 12 bases are shared with TRBD2. Germline CDR1 is SGHKS and CDR2 is YYEKEE (reference sequence). Trimming at V came to 3 bases and at J to 0 bases, leaving 1 base not matched to a gene. CDR3 length: 15 residues.